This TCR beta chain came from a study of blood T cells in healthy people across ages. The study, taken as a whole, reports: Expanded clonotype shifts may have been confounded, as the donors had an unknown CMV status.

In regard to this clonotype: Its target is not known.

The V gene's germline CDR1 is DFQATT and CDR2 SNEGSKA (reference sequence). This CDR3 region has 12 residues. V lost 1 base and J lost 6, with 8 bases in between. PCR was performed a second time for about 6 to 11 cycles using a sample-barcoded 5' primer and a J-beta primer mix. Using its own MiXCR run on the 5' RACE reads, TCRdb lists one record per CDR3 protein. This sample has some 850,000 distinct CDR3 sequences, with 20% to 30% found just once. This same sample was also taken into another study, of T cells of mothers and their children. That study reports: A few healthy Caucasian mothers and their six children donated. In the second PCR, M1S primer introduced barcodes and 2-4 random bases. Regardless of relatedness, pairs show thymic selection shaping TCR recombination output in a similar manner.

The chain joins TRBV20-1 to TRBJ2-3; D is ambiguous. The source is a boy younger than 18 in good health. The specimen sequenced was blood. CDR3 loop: CSARGLFDTQYF. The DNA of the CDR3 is TGCAGTGCTAGAGGGCTGTTTGATACGCAGTATTTT.